This is a list of T cell receptor beta chains from one sample in a study of T cells in Graves' hyperthyroidism and ophthalmopathy. TCRdb re-derived calls from the multiplex PCR reads in MiXCR, one entry per CDR3 protein. The data show about 210,000 distinct CDR3 sequences, roughly 17% seen once. The source material was blood. Receptors originate from a man aged 45-65 years with Graves' hyperthyroidism. CDR3s include the opening cysteine and the closing phenylalanine or tryptophan. D genes are given only for firm matches. Clone size, where shown, is once, few, many, or a class for clones that have expanded.

len: 17
d_gene: NA
v_gene: TRBV29-1
abundance: many
j_gene: TRBJ2-1
CDR3nt: TGCAGCGTTGAAGATGGTTCCCAAACTGGGTTTCACAATGAGCAGTTCTTC
CDR3aa: CSVEDGSQTGFHNEQFF

len: 13
d_gene: TRBD1
v_gene: TRBV7-9
abundance: many
j_gene: TRBJ2-1
CDR3nt: TGTGCCAGCAGCGCGTTGACAGGGACTGAGCAGTTCTTC
CDR3aa: CASSALTGTEQFF

len: 17
d_gene: TRBD2
v_gene: TRBV27
abundance: once
j_gene: TRBJ2-2
CDR3nt: TGTGCCAGCAGTTTATATGGGACTAGCGGGAACACCGGGGAGCTGTTTTTT
CDR3aa: CASSLYGTSGNTGELFF

len: 17
d_gene: TRBD2
v_gene: TRBV4-1
abundance: few
j_gene: TRBJ2-1
CDR3nt: TGCGCCAGCAGCCCCGGGGGGGCGGGGAGCTCCTACAATGAGCAGTTCTTC
CDR3aa: CASSPGGAGSSYNEQFF

len: 13
d_gene: NA
v_gene: TRBV3-1
abundance: many
j_gene: TRBJ2-1
CDR3nt: TGTGCCAGCAGCCAAGATCGCTACAATGAGCAGTTCTTC
CDR3aa: CASSQDRYNEQFF

len: 14
d_gene: TRBD1
v_gene: TRBV2
abundance: many
j_gene: TRBJ2-3
CDR3nt: TGTGCCAGCGCGGACAGGGTCAGCACAGATACGCAGTATTTT
CDR3aa: CASADRVSTDTQYF

len: 16
d_gene: TRBD1
v_gene: TRBV12-3/TRBV12-4
abundance: many
j_gene: TRBJ1-5
CDR3nt: TGTGCCAGCAGTTTACAACCGGGACAGGGATTCGGGTCCCAGCATTTT
CDR3aa: CASSLQPGQGFGSQHF

len: 16
d_gene: NA
v_gene: TRBV28
abundance: many
j_gene: TRBJ2-7
CDR3nt: TGTGCCAGCAGTACCCGGCGGGGTCCCTCCGCATACGAGCAGTACTTC
CDR3aa: CASSTRRGPSAYEQYF

len: 17
d_gene: NA
v_gene: TRBV30
abundance: many
j_gene: TRBJ2-1
CDR3nt: TGTGCCTGGACCAAGGAAGAAGGGCGGGTCACCTACAATGAGCAGTTCTTC
CDR3aa: CAWTKEEGRVTYNEQFF

len: 15
d_gene: TRBD2
v_gene: TRBV20-1
abundance: few
j_gene: TRBJ2-5
CDR3nt: TGCAGTGCTCATAAGAGGTCTCTCGGGAGGGAGACCCAGTACTTC
CDR3aa: CSAHKRSLGRETQYF

len: 11
d_gene: NA
v_gene: TRBV3-1
abundance: NA
j_gene: TRBJ2-1
CDR3nt: TGTGCCAGCAGACACAACTACGAGCAGTTCTTC
CDR3aa: CASRHNYEQFF

len: 14
d_gene: TRBD1
v_gene: TRBV6-5
abundance: NA
j_gene: TRBJ2-7
CDR3nt: TGTGCCAGCAGTTACTCGCAGGGGGCCTTCGAGCAGTACTTC
CDR3aa: CASSYSQGAFEQYF

len: 16
d_gene: TRBD2
v_gene: TRBV7-6
abundance: NA
j_gene: TRBJ2-2
CDR3nt: TGTGCCAGCAGCTTATTCCCTAGCGGGGGGACCGGGGAGCTGTTTTTT
CDR3aa: CASSLFPSGGTGELFF

len: 18
d_gene: TRBD1
v_gene: TRBV12-3/TRBV12-4
abundance: few
j_gene: TRBJ1-2
CDR3nt: TGTGCCAGCAGTTTAGGAACCGGGACAGGACCAACTAACTATGGCTACACCTTC
CDR3aa: CASSLGTGTGPTNYGYTF

len: 13
d_gene: NA
v_gene: TRBV19
abundance: few
j_gene: TRBJ2-5
CDR3nt: TGTGCCAGTAGTGCGGAGGGGTGGGAGACCCAGTACTTC
CDR3aa: CASSAEGWETQYF

len: 14
d_gene: NA
v_gene: TRBV30
abundance: NA
j_gene: TRBJ1-1
CDR3nt: TGTGCCTGGAGTTGGGGGGGGGCGCGCACTGAAGCTTTCTTT
CDR3aa: CAWSWGGARTEAFF

len: 14
d_gene: NA
v_gene: TRBV10-2
abundance: NA
j_gene: TRBJ2-7
CDR3nt: TGCGCCAGCACGGTAGCAGGGGGGTATCACGAGCAGTACTTC
CDR3aa: CASTVAGGYHEQYF

len: 14
d_gene: TRBD2
v_gene: TRBV29-1
abundance: many
j_gene: TRBJ2-1
CDR3nt: TGCAGCGTTCTACTAGCGGGGCCTGGGAATGAGCAGTTCTTC
CDR3aa: CSVLLAGPGNEQFF

len: 11
d_gene: NA
v_gene: TRBV4-2
abundance: NA
j_gene: TRBJ2-1
CDR3nt: TGTGCCAGCAGCCAAGAAAATGAGCAGTTCTTC
CDR3aa: CASSQENEQFF

len: 17
d_gene: TRBD2
v_gene: TRBV20-1
abundance: many
j_gene: TRBJ2-7
CDR3nt: TGCAGTGCTAGAGGCTGGGCTAGCGGGAGGGCTCACTACGAGCAGTACTTC
CDR3aa: CSARGWASGRAHYEQYF

len: 14
d_gene: NA
v_gene: TRBV11-2
abundance: few
j_gene: TRBJ2-5
CDR3nt: TGTGCCAGCAGCTTTCTTAGTCAGGGTGAGACCCAGTACTTC
CDR3aa: CASSFLSQGETQYF

len: 12
d_gene: NA
v_gene: TRBV29-1
abundance: NA
j_gene: TRBJ2-5
CDR3nt: TGCAGCGTCCGGCGGCACGCCGGTTCCAGGTACTTC
CDR3aa: CSVRRHAGSRYF

len: 16
d_gene: NA
v_gene: TRBV6-5
abundance: NA
j_gene: TRBJ1-4
CDR3nt: TGTGCCAGCAGTTACCACGACACGGGAAGAAATGAAAAACTGTTTTTT
CDR3aa: CASSYHDTGRNEKLFF

len: 15
d_gene: NA
v_gene: TRBV19
abundance: few
j_gene: TRBJ1-5
CDR3nt: TGTGCCAGTAGTATGGGAGGACAGATCAATCAGCCCCAGCATTTT
CDR3aa: CASSMGGQINQPQHF

len: 13
d_gene: NA
v_gene: TRBV19
abundance: NA
j_gene: TRBJ1-5
CDR3nt: TGTGCCAGTAGTGGGAACGGCAATCAGCCCCAGCATTTT
CDR3aa: CASSGNGNQPQHF

len: 16
d_gene: TRBD2
v_gene: TRBV7-2
abundance: few
j_gene: TRBJ2-7
CDR3nt: TGTGCCAGCAGCACCCAGGGTAGCGGGTACTCCTACGAGCAGTACTTC
CDR3aa: CASSTQGSGYSYEQYF

len: 17
d_gene: TRBD1
v_gene: TRBV6-5
abundance: few
j_gene: TRBJ2-5
CDR3nt: TGTGCCAGCAGTTACTCTGTAACAGGGGGCGGACAAGAGACCCAGTACTTC
CDR3aa: CASSYSVTGGGQETQYF

len: 13
d_gene: NA
v_gene: TRBV5-6
abundance: few
j_gene: TRBJ2-1
CDR3nt: TGTGCCAGCAGCTCATATCAGGGCGGTGAGCAGTTCTTC
CDR3aa: CASSSYQGGEQFF

len: 13
d_gene: TRBD1
v_gene: TRBV18
abundance: many
j_gene: TRBJ2-7
CDR3nt: TGTGCCAGCTCCTGGGACAGGGGTCGCGAGCAGTACTTC
CDR3aa: CASSWDRGREQYF

len: 17
d_gene: TRBD2
v_gene: TRBV5-1
abundance: NA
j_gene: TRBJ2-5
CDR3nt: TGCGCCAGCAGCTCTAACCGACTAGCGGGAGGGGTAGAGACCCAGTACTTC
CDR3aa: CASSSNRLAGGVETQYF

len: 15
d_gene: NA
v_gene: TRBV2
abundance: NA
j_gene: TRBJ1-4
CDR3nt: TGTGCCAGCAGCCATAATAGGGGAGTGAGCGAAAAACTGTTTTTT
CDR3aa: CASSHNRGVSEKLFF

len: 12
d_gene: NA
v_gene: TRBV28
abundance: many
j_gene: TRBJ1-1
CDR3nt: TGTGCCAGCAGTTCGAACAGGGTATTATCTTTCTTT
CDR3aa: CASSSNRVLSFF

len: 11
d_gene: TRBD2
v_gene: TRBV6-1
abundance: NA
j_gene: TRBJ2-2
CDR3nt: TGTGCCAGCACGGGAGGCGGGGAGCTGTTTTTT
CDR3aa: CASTGGGELFF

len: 15
d_gene: NA
v_gene: TRBV10-2
abundance: many
j_gene: TRBJ2-7
CDR3nt: TGCGCCAGCAGTGAGGTGGTAGCGGCGACCTACGAGCAGTACTTC
CDR3aa: CASSEVVAATYEQYF

len: 15
d_gene: NA
v_gene: TRBV28
abundance: many
j_gene: TRBJ2-7
CDR3nt: TGTGCCAGCAGTTCACGAAGAACAGGCTCCTACGAGCAGTACTTC
CDR3aa: CASSSRRTGSYEQYF

len: 14
d_gene: NA
v_gene: TRBV20-1
abundance: NA
j_gene: TRBJ1-1
CDR3nt: TGCAGTGCTAGACGGACAGCCTTGAACACTGAAGCTTTCTTT
CDR3aa: CSARRTALNTEAFF

len: 15
d_gene: TRBD1
v_gene: TRBV12-3/TRBV12-4
abundance: many
j_gene: TRBJ1-5
CDR3nt: TGTGCCAGCAGGGCAGGGGGCCTTGACAATCAGCCCCAGCATTTT
CDR3aa: CASRAGGLDNQPQHF

len: 14
d_gene: TRBD2
v_gene: TRBV19
abundance: NA
j_gene: TRBJ2-7
CDR3nt: TGTGCCAGTAGTATAGGCGGACTAGCCTACGAGCAGTACTTC
CDR3aa: CASSIGGLAYEQYF

len: 16
d_gene: NA
v_gene: TRBV5-1
abundance: NA
j_gene: TRBJ2-3
CDR3nt: TGCGCCAGCAGCCTAGTGGTGGGCCCTTGGGGAGATACGCAGTATTTT
CDR3aa: CASSLVVGPWGDTQYF

len: 16
d_gene: NA
v_gene: TRBV10-2
abundance: many
j_gene: TRBJ2-1
CDR3nt: TGCGCCAGCAGTTCGGCCGGGACTTCCACCTACAATGAGCAGTTCTTC
CDR3aa: CASSSAGTSTYNEQFF

len: 12
d_gene: NA
v_gene: TRBV28
abundance: many
j_gene: TRBJ1-2
CDR3nt: TGTGCCAGCAGTTTATCGGGACATCCCTACACCTTC
CDR3aa: CASSLSGHPYTF

len: 14
d_gene: TRBD1
v_gene: TRBV20-1
abundance: NA
j_gene: TRBJ1-2
CDR3nt: TGCAGTGCTAGAGAGGGAACAGGGGGGGGTGGCTACACCTTC
CDR3aa: CSAREGTGGGGYTF

len: 17
d_gene: TRBD2
v_gene: TRBV10-3
abundance: NA
j_gene: TRBJ2-7
CDR3nt: TGTGCCATCAGTGATCCCGGACTAGCGGAGGCGACCTACGAGCAGTACTTC
CDR3aa: CAISDPGLAEATYEQYF

len: 19
d_gene: TRBD2
v_gene: TRBV4-1
abundance: NA
j_gene: TRBJ2-1
CDR3nt: TGCGCCAGCAGCCAAGAGGGACTAGCGGGAGATTGGTCCTACAATGAGCAGTTCTTC
CDR3aa: CASSQEGLAGDWSYNEQFF

len: 18
d_gene: TRBD1
v_gene: TRBV9
abundance: few
j_gene: TRBJ1-6
CDR3nt: TGTGCCAGCAGCGTAGCAAACGTTGGGACAGGGTTTTCGTCACCCCTCCACTTT
CDR3aa: CASSVANVGTGFSSPLHF

len: 11
d_gene: NA
v_gene: TRBV12-5
abundance: NA
j_gene: TRBJ2-3
CDR3nt: TGTGCTAGTGGTTTTCAAGATACGCAGTATTTT
CDR3aa: CASGFQDTQYF

len: 16
d_gene: NA
v_gene: TRBV4-1
abundance: NA
j_gene: TRBJ2-7
CDR3nt: TGTGCCAGCAGCCAAGAGGGCCAGGAGGGATCCTACGAGCAGTACTTC
CDR3aa: CASSQEGQEGSYEQYF

len: 13
d_gene: NA
v_gene: TRBV5-1
abundance: few
j_gene: TRBJ1-5
CDR3nt: TGCGCCAGCAGCTACGGGGATAATCAACCCCAGCATTTT
CDR3aa: CASSYGDNQPQHF

len: 16
d_gene: TRBD1
v_gene: TRBV7-3
abundance: NA
j_gene: TRBJ1-5
CDR3nt: TGTGCCAGCAGCGCACAGGGGGCATATAGCAATCAGCCCCAGCATTTT
CDR3aa: CASSAQGAYSNQPQHF

len: 16
d_gene: TRBD1
v_gene: TRBV12-3/TRBV12-4
abundance: many
j_gene: TRBJ2-7
CDR3nt: TGTGCCAGCAGTCCCCGGTCGGGCAGGGGGACCTACGAGCAGTACTTC
CDR3aa: CASSPRSGRGTYEQYF

len: 11
d_gene: NA
v_gene: TRBV18
abundance: few
j_gene: TRBJ2-5
CDR3nt: TGTGCCAGCTCACCGGAAGAGACCCAGTACTTC
CDR3aa: CASSPEETQYF

len: 16
d_gene: TRBD1
v_gene: TRBV7-2
abundance: NA
j_gene: TRBJ2-1
CDR3nt: TGTGCCAGCAGCCCGTTCAGGGGGTACTCCTACAATGAGCAGTTCTTC
CDR3aa: CASSPFRGYSYNEQFF

len: 12
d_gene: NA
v_gene: TRBV2
abundance: many
j_gene: TRBJ1-2
CDR3nt: TGTGCCAGCAGGGCACAACAATATGGCTACACCTTC
CDR3aa: CASRAQQYGYTF

len: 12
d_gene: NA
v_gene: TRBV6-2/TRBV6-3
abundance: many
j_gene: TRBJ1-5
CDR3nt: TGTGCGGAAGTGGCCCTCAATCAGCCCCAGCATTTT
CDR3aa: CAEVALNQPQHF

len: 14
d_gene: NA
v_gene: TRBV5-1
abundance: NA
j_gene: TRBJ2-3
CDR3nt: TGCGCCACTGCGACCTCTTCTCACACAGATACGCAGTATTTT
CDR3aa: CATATSSHTDTQYF